This T cell receptor beta chain was sequenced in a study of CD8 T cells in Susac syndrome. CD8+ and CD4+ blood T cells underwent TCR beta sequencing. V gave up 8 bases and J gave up 9 bases, with 16 bases separating them. This CDR3 has 13 residues. The germline CDR1 and CDR2 sequences are MNHEY and SMNVEV (reference sequence). Reverse transcription of roughly 0.45 to 1 ug RNA was performed with random hexamers. Coverage of TCR beta CDR3 amplification by immunoSEQ multiplex PCR extended to 54 Vbeta and 13 Jbeta. Each CDR3 protein gets one entry after TCRdb re-called the immunoSEQ multiplex PCR reads with MiXCR. The data contain 70,000 to 75,000 distinct CDR3 sequences, 93% of them singletons.

This chain joins TRBV27 and TRBJ1-4; a possible D gene is TRBD1 (5 bases). The source of this sequence is a human donor with Susac syndrome. What was sequenced was CD4+ T cells from PBMCs. CDR3 protein: CASSPSQGQKLFF. As DNA, the CDR3 is TGTGCCAGCTCACCGTCGCAGGGTCAAAAACTGTTTTTT.